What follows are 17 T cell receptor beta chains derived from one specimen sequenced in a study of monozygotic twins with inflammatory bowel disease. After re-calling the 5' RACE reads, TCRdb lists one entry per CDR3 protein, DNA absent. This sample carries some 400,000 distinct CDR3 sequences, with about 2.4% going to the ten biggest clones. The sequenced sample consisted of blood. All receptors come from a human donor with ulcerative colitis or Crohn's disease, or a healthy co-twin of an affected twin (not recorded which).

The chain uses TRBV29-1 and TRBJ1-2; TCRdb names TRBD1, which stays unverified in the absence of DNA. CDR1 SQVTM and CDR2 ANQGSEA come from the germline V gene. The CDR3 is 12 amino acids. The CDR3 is CSVEGQGHGYTF.

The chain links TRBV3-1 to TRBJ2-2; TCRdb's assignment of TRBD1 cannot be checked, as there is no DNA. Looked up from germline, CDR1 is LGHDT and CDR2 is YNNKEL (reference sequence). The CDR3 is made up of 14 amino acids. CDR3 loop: CASSEGHYTGELFF. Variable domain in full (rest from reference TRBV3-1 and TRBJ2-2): DTAVSQTPKYLVTQMGNDKSIKCEQNLGHDTMYWYKQDSKKFLKIMFSYNNKELIINETVPNRFSPKSPDKAHLNLHINSLELGDSAVYFCASSEGHYTGELFFGEGSRLTVL.

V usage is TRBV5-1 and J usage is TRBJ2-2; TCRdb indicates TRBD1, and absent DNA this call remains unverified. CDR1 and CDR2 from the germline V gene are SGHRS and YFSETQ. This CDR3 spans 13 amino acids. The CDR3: CASSYQGTGELFF.

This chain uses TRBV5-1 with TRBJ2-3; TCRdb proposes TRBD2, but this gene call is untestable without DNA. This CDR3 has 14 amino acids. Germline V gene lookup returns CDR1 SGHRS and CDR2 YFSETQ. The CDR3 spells CASMAREAGDTQYF.

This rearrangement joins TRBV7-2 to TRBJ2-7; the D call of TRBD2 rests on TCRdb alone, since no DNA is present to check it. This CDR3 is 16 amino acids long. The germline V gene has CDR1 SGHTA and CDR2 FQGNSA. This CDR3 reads CASSLGGLRVPYEQYF.

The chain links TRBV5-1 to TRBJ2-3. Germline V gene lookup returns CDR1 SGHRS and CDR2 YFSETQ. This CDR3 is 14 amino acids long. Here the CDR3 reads CASSLEEGTDTQYF.

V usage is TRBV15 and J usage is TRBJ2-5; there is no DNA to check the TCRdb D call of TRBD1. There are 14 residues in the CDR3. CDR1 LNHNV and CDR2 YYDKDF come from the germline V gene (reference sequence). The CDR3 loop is CATSRVRGQETQYF.

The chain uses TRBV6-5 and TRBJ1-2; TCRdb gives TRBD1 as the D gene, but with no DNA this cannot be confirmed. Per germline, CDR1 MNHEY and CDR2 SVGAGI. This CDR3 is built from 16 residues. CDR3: CASSYIQSARTGGYTF.

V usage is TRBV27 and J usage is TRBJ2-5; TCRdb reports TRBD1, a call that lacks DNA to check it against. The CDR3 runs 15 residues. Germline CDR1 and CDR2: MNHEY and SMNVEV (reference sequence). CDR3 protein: CASSRSGQPQETQYF.

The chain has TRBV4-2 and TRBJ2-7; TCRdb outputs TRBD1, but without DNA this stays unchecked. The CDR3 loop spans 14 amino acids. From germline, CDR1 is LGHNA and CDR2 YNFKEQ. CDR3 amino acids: CASSPRDRVYEQYF.

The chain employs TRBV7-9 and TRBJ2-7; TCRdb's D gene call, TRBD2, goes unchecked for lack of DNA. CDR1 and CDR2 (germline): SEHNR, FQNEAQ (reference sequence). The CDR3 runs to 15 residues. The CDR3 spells CASSPGAGPIYEQYF.

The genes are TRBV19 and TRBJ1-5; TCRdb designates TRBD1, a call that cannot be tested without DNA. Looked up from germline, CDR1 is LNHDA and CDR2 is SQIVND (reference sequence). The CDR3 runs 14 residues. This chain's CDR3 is CATKPGQGIQPQHF.

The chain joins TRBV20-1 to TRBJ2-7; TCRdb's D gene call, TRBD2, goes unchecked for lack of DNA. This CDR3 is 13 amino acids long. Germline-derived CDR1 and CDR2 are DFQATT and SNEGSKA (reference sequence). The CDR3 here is CSARLAGHYEQYF.

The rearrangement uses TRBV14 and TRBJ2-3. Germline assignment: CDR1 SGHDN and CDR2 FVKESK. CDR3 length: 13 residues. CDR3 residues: CASSQGSADTQYF.

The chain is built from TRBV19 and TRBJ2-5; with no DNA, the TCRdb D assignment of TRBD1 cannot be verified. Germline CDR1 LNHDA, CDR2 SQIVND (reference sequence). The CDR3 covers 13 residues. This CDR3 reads CASKPRGRETQYF. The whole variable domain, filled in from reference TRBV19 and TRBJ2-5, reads DGGITQSPKYLFRKEGQNVTLSCEQNLNHDAMYWYRQDPGQGLRLIYYSQIVNDFQKGDIAEGYSVSREKKESFPLTVTSAQKNPTAFYLCASKPRGRETQYFGPGTRLLVL.

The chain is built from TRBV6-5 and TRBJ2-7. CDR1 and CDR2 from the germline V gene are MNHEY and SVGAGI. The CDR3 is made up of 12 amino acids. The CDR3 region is CASMNTPYEQYF.

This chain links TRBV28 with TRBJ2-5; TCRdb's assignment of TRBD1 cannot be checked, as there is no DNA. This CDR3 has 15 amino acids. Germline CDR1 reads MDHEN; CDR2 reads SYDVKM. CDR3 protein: CASSPRQRLGETQYF.